One and the same sample provided the 12 T cell receptor beta chains below, sequenced in a study of molecular identifiers for immune sequencing clone quantification. Using its own MiXCR run on the PCR reads, TCRdb lists one record per CDR3 protein. The sample yields some 590,000 distinct CDR3 sequences, approximately 24% seen once. Material: naive CD8+ T cells from blood, with Jurkat cell RNA spiked in. Subset of the sample: FACS-sorted CD8+CD4-CCR7+CD45RA+ naive T cells. These receptors originate from a human donor in good health. Some libraries in this study had Jurkat cell RNA spiked in.

The genes are TRBV27 and TRBJ2-7, with D possibly TRBD1 on 6 matching bases. Trimming took off 3 bases at V and 6 bases at J, with 12 bases between the two ends. Germline CDR1 is MNHEY and CDR2 is SMNVEV (reference sequence). The CDR3 loop spans 13 amino acids. For the CDR3, the DNA is TGTGCCAGCAGTTTGGCAGGGGCTAGCGAGCAGTACTTC. Its protein is CASSLAGASEQYF.

The CDR3 nucleotides read TGTGCCAGCAGTATTCGTGGACTAGCGGCGACCCAGTACTTC. Amino acid sequence: CASSIRGLAATQYF. V gene TRBV27 combines with J gene TRBJ2-5; 10 bases agree with TRBD2. The CDR3 is made up of 14 amino acids. Trimming took 5 bases from V and 7 from J; bases not matched to a gene: 7. Germline CDR1 and CDR2: MNHEY and SMNVEV (reference sequence).

CDR3 bases: TGCGCCAGCAGCTCGTGGCAGGGCGCCGTAGCCGGGGAGCTGTTTTTT. This codes for CASSSWQGAVAGELFF. The V gene is TRBV5-1, the J gene TRBJ2-2; D may be TRBD1 (5 bases). The CDR3 has 16 residues. V was cut by 3 bases and J by 6 bases, with 18 bases left in between. Germline V gene sequence: CDR1 SGHRS, CDR2 YFSETQ.

This clonotype was seen many times. The chain has TRBV5-6 and TRBJ1-1; no clear D gene. Trimming cost V 3 bases and J 2 bases, with 8 bases left between them. CDR3 length equals 13 residues. The germline CDR1 and CDR2 sequences are SGHDT and YYEEEE. The CDR3 DNA sequence: TGTGCCAGCAGCTCGGACCACAACACTGAAGCTTTCTTT. As protein: CASSSDHNTEAFF.

As to this clonotype: At one end the junction does not follow the germline gene, possibly because of a read error. The chain has TRBV7-9 and TRBJ2-7; D tentatively fits TRBD1 or TRBD2 (5 bases each). The CDR3 is 14 amino acids. Germline values: CDR1 SEHNR, CDR2 FQNEAQ (reference sequence). The CDR3 coding sequence is TGTGCCAGCAGCTTACGGGGCAGTTCCTACGCGCAGTACTTC. Translating gives CASSLRGSSYAQYF.

This CDR3 is CSARSQILAGVAEQYF. DNA of the CDR3: TGCAGTGCTAGATCCCAAATACTAGCGGGAGTCGCCGAGCAGTACTTC. J is TRBJ2-7 and V is TRBV20-1; 11 bases line up with TRBD2. Germline V gene data show CDR1 as DFQATT and CDR2 as SNEGSKA (reference sequence). V was clipped by 2 bases and J by 6 bases; unmatched bases: 12. This CDR3 comprises 16 residues.

In regard to this clonotype: A much larger clone differs by one base, so this may be a read error. The chain joins TRBV28 to TRBJ2-7; the D gene is possibly TRBD1 (5 bases). Per the germline V gene, CDR1 is MDHEN and CDR2 is SYDVKM. The CDR3 sequence is 14 residues long. V was trimmed by 3 bases and J by 6 bases, leaving 15 bases between them. The CDR3 region has the DNA TGTGCCAGCAGTTTGACAGTGGGCGCGTCCGAGCAGTACTTC. Residues: CASSLTVGASEQYF.

Many counts were recorded for this clonotype. The V gene is TRBV7-9, the J gene TRBJ2-7; TRBD2 matches 10 bases. The ends lost 4 bases at V and 2 bases at J; junction bases unmatched: 14. The CDR3 is made up of 18 amino acids. Germline CDR1 and CDR2: SEHNR and FQNEAQ (reference sequence). CDR3 loop: CASSSYPQGLAETYEQYF. CDR3 bases: TGTGCCAGCAGCTCCTATCCCCAAGGACTAGCGGAAACCTACGAGCAGTACTTC.

In the case of this clonotype: One end of the junction varies from germline; a read error may be responsible. V is TRBV7-9 and J is TRBJ2-4; 9 bases align to TRBD2. CDR3 length equals 15 residues. Germline CDR1 and CDR2: SEHNR and FQNEAQ (reference sequence). The CDR3 reads CARSSSGGRGNIQYF. CDR3 nucleotide sequence: TGTGCCCGCAGCTCAAGCGGGGGGCGGGGGAACATTCAGTACTTC.

This clonotype has at least ten counts. The rearrangement links TRBV5-1 to TRBJ1-1, with no clear D. Germline V lookup: CDR1 SGHRS, CDR2 YFSETQ. Trimming took 4 bases from V and 8 from J, leaving 12 bases between them. The CDR3 extends over 12 amino acids. In DNA, the CDR3 is TGCGCCAGCAGCGCCCTGGACGGCGAAGCTTTCTTT. This translates into CASSALDGEAFF.

This clonotype was picked up a small number of times. The chain uses TRBV20-1 and TRBJ2-3; TRBD2 aligns across 14 bases. Germline V gene lookup returns CDR1 DFQATT and CDR2 SNEGSKA (reference sequence). Trimming removed 6 bases from V and 3 bases from J; junction bases left unmatched: 11. CDR3 size: 17 residues. CDR3 residues: CSATHGLAGGGTDTQYF. CDR3 sequence (DNA): TGCAGTGCAACCCATGGACTAGCGGGAGGTGGTACAGATACGCAGTATTTT.

This clonotype was observed at least ten times. The chain employs TRBV5-5 and TRBJ2-7; 8 bases are shared with TRBD1. CDR1 and CDR2 (germline): SGHKS, YYEKEE (reference sequence). The length of the CDR3 is 14 residues. Trimming at V came to 0 bases and at J to 4 bases, leaving 3 bases not matched to a gene. The CDR3 loop reads CASSLGQGRYEQYF. The DNA for the CDR3 is TGTGCCAGCAGCTTGGGACAGGGGCGGTACGAGCAGTACTTC.